The 15 T cell receptor beta chains presented below share a single source sample, sequenced in a study of CD8 T cells in ankylosing spondylitis. Whole-study findings and limits: Ankylosing spondylitis blood seemed to carry a telltale TCR beta motif made of eight highly homologous variants.

TCRdb re-derived calls from the 5' RACE reads in MiXCR, one entry per CDR3 protein. The sample includes over 450,000 distinct CDR3 sequences, roughly 13% of them seen just once. The antigens for these receptors are not known. The sample was blood, either unsorted or a sorted T cell fraction (not recorded which). The receptors were sampled from a male donor with ankylosing spondylitis.

The chain combines TRBV10-3 with TRBJ2-3; D gene unclear. This CDR3 is 12 amino acids long. CDR1 is ENHRY, CDR2 SYGVKD, per germline. Trimming took off 3 bases at V and 4 bases at J, with 5 bases between the two ends. The CDR3 sequence is CAISDIPDTQYF. CDR3 nucleotide sequence: TGTGCCATCAGTGACATCCCAGATACGCAGTATTTT.

This clonotype has at least ten counts. V gene TRBV7-2 combines with J gene TRBJ2-3, with 11 bases aligning to TRBD2. Germline trimming cut 5 bases from V and 1 base from J; bases unmatched to any gene: 5. The germline V gene has CDR1 SGHTA and CDR2 FQGNSA. This CDR3 has 16 amino acids. CDR3 region: CASSHTTSGGTDTQYF. The CDR3 nucleotides read TGTGCCAGCAGCCATACGACTAGCGGGGGCACAGATACGCAGTATTTT.

The chain carries TRBV29-1 and TRBJ2-1, with 10 bases lining up with TRBD2. The junction had 10 bases not matched to a gene; V was cut back by 6 bases and J by 5 bases. The CDR3 runs to 15 residues. Per the germline V gene, CDR1 is SQVTM and CDR2 is ANQGSEA. CDR3 bases: TGCAGCGTGCCCCAGCGGGAGGGCCGAAACAATGAGCAGTTCTTC. Translation gives CSVPQREGRNNEQFF.

There are many counts of this clonotype. The V gene is TRBV12-3 or TRBV12-4, the J gene TRBJ2-7; D call uncertain. With 3 bases removed from V and 2 bases from J, the gap between germline ends came to 14 bases. The CDR3 is made up of 15 amino acids. The CDR3 spells CASSLVGSNTYEQYF. CDR3 coding DNA: TGTGCCAGCAGTTTGGTTGGCAGTAACACCTACGAGCAGTACTTC.

The rearrangement joins TRBV7-6 to TRBJ1-4; no clear D gene. The CDR3 sequence is 14 residues long. Germline CDR1 SGHVS, CDR2 FNYEAQ. The V gene lost 5 bases and the J gene lost 4 bases, with 11 bases spanning the gap. The CDR3 protein is CASSLYDGNEKLFF. DNA of the CDR3: TGTGCCAGCAGCCTTTACGACGGTAATGAAAAACTGTTTTTT.

The chain recombines TRBV2 with TRBJ2-2; 7 nucleotides match TRBD1. The V segment lost 5 bases and the J segment 1 base; nucleotides outside the gene matches: 4. CDR1 SNHLY and CDR2 FYNNEI come from the germline V gene. The CDR3 sequence is 15 residues long. This CDR3 reads CASSKTGLNTGELFF. The CDR3 coding sequence is TGTGCCAGCAGTAAGACAGGGTTGAACACCGGGGAGCTGTTTTTT.

This clonotype appeared many times. CDR3 sequence reads: CASSPQGPGELFF. In DNA, the CDR3 is TGTGCCAGCAGTCCGCAAGGGCCCGGGGAGCTGTTTTTT. V and J are TRBV12-3 or TRBV12-4 and TRBJ2-2; no reliable D call. The CDR3 runs to 13 residues. The V end lost 5 bases, the J end lost 6 bases, and 10 bases lay between the germline ends.

The chain recombines TRBV7-2 with TRBJ2-7, with TRBD1 as a possible D gene (5 bases). Germline values: CDR1 SGHTA, CDR2 FQGNSA. This CDR3 contains 13 residues. Trimming removed 4 bases at V and 3 bases at J, with 10 bases between. In DNA form, the CDR3 reads TGTGCCAGCAGCTCCGCAGGGTACTACGAGCAGTACTTC. Encoded protein: CASSSAGYYEQYF.

The V and J genes are TRBV27 and TRBJ2-5, with 12 nucleotides matching TRBD2. The V segment lost 6 bases and the J segment 5 bases; nucleotides outside the gene matches: 10. Germline assignment: CDR1 MNHEY and CDR2 SMNVEV (reference sequence). The CDR3 spans 16 residues. The chain's CDR3 is CASSPQLAGGGETQYF. The CDR3, as DNA: TGTGCCAGCAGCCCCCAGCTAGCGGGAGGGGGGGAGACCCAGTACTTC.

The chain couples TRBV6-1 to TRBJ1-5, with D unclear. The CDR3 sequence is 15 residues long. Germline V CDR1 and CDR2: MNHNS, SASEGT. The V and J ends lost 5 bases and 0 bases respectively, with 11 bases between them. The CDR3 DNA reads TGTGCCAGCAGTAGCTCCGGACTTAGCAATCAGCCCCAGCATTTT. Its translation: CASSSSGLSNQPQHF.

This clonotype was detected only a few times. J is TRBJ2-1 and V is TRBV4-1; D may be TRBD2 (6 bases). This CDR3 has 16 residues. Trimming took off 1 base at V and 4 bases at J, with 14 bases between the two ends. CDR1 is MGHRA and CDR2 is YSYEKL in the germline V gene. The CDR3 DNA sequence: TGCGCCAGCAGCCAAGGTGAGCGGGCAACTTACAATGAGCAGTTCTTC. Residues: CASSQGERATYNEQFF.

The V call is TRBV20-1, the J call TRBJ1-5; D is perhaps TRBD1 (5 bases). This CDR3 has 17 amino acids. CDR1 is DFQATT and CDR2 is SNEGSKA in the germline V gene (reference sequence). Between the trimmed V and J ends, which lost 3 bases and 0 bases, there was a span of 18 bases. The CDR3, as DNA: TGCAGTGCTAGCAGGGATAAGCGGCAGTATAGCAATCAGCCCCAGCATTTT. It translates to CSASRDKRQYSNQPQHF.

This clonotype was seen only a few times. The chain uses TRBV7-2 and TRBJ2-1, with D possibly being TRBD2 (6 bases). The CDR3 covers 16 residues. Germline loops: CDR1 SGHTA, CDR2 FQGNSA. The V gene lost 2 bases and the J gene lost 0 bases, with 11 bases spanning the gap. The CDR3 region is CASSLSGGTSYNEQFF. The CDR3 coding sequence is TGTGCCAGCAGCTTATCCGGGGGAACCTCCTACAATGAGCAGTTCTTC.

This clonotype was detected many times. The chain has TRBV7-9 and TRBJ2-3; D is possibly TRBD2 (6 bases). Between the trimmed V and J ends, which lost 2 bases and 4 bases, there was a span of 13 bases. The CDR3 is 15 residues long. From germline, CDR1 is SEHNR and CDR2 FQNEAQ (reference sequence). This CDR3 reads CASSLKREWADTQYF. CDR3 coding DNA: TGTGCCAGCAGCTTAAAACGGGAGTGGGCAGATACGCAGTATTTT.

The J gene is TRBJ2-5, the V gene TRBV20-1; TRBD1 might be the D (6 bases). With 1 base removed from V and 2 bases from J, the gap between germline ends came to 20 bases. In germline, CDR1 is DFQATT, CDR2 SNEGSKA (reference sequence). This CDR3 spans 17 amino acids. The CDR3 DNA sequence: TGCAGTGCTAGAGTTCCTCCGAGCAGGGGCGGACAAGAGACCCAGTACTTC. Its translation: CSARVPPSRGGQETQYF.